This T cell receptor (beta chain) was observed in a study of T cell responses to AZD1222 COVID-19 vaccine (dated by TCRdb to the early 2020s). For context, the study as a whole: AZD1222 recipients given second doses at about 4 weeks or at about 12 weeks were pooled, since spike-specific TCR depth and breadth were not found to differ between the two schedules. TCR sequencing was performed for 230 to 250 trial participants, of whom around 210 were given two doses of AZD1222 and about 25 were given two doses of MenACWY control vaccine. Trial participants were enrolled into age subgroups of 18-55, 56-69 and 70-plus years, which contained around 140, 26 and 57 TCR-sequenced participants, respectively. What the authors observed across the whole study: Nearly half of unique spike-specific TCRs reportedly recognized epitopes outside regions mutated in the B.1.351 and B.1.1.7 variants. Conclusions about previously exposed vaccinees were limited because only six AZD1222 recipients were SARS-CoV-2 seropositive at baseline. The 56-69-year group was small, and its depth increase did not reach significance, likely because of low power. Most participants were white British and females outnumbered males, and the authors suggested that clonal diversity may have been underestimated. The whole spike protein was spanned by vaccine-associated CD4 TCRs, and dominant responses were seen in regions 160-218 and 743-854. A significant rise in spike-specific TCR breadth and depth was observed after two AZD1222 doses relative to day 0 and relative to MenACWY recipients. No day 14 peak-response samples were available, so repertoires were characterized only after the peak T cell response.

With regard to this clone: Its antigen remains undetermined. Base-call qualities are not available, and no considerably larger clone is one nucleotide away.

The CDR3 regions of human TCRbeta chains were subjected to immunosequencing. The published analysis was carried out like this. TCRs in the repertoires were compared against a reference library of SARS-CoV-2-specific TCRs that had been generated with the MIRA antigen-specificity platform. Breadth meant the fraction of unique TCRs that were SARS-CoV-2-associated, whereas depth meant the fraction of total T cells that were SARS-CoV-2-associated. Using the MIRA data, every spike-specific TCR was mapped to the spike region that the TCR reacted to and assigned to either a CD4 or a CD8 class. Log10-transformed breadth and depth values were compared by one-way ANOVA with Sidak's multiple comparisons tests. TCRdb took this table from immuneACCESS and kept in-frame rearrangements with V and J called. Such tables lack part of the clones; where checked against another copy, unresolved V genes explain under half of the gap, and the rest is unexplained. V and J calls and clone size are copied from that table; D and trimming were computed from the DNA. This sample has about 100,000 clones in its table, and approximately 91% of those were observed once. The biggest ten clones account for under 2% of the sample.

The time point label, read with the paper, signifies: baseline before first vaccination. The vaccinee samples were drawn from two UK trials, COV001 and COV002, one of which was a single-blind randomized controlled phase 2/3 trial testing AZD1222 (ChAdOx1 nCoV-19) in healthy adults. For TCRbeta chain sequencing, PBMC samples from trial participants were taken at day 0 and at day 28 after the second dose. The junction carries 16 bases between V and J, which are trimmed by 3 bases and 4 bases respectively. Via the germline V gene, CDR1 is SGDLS and CDR2 YYNGEE. The CDR3 sequence holds 15 residues, the cysteine and phenylalanine included. Of the read, only the CDR3 DNA is kept; its 45 bases are in frame from base 1.

The receptor comes from an adult in good health. Recombination connected TRBV9 to TRBJ1-1; matching of 5 bases hints at TRBD1 as the D gene. This specimen consisted of peripheral blood, obtained on day 0 of AZD1222 vaccination. The CDR3 reads CASSALRGGGTEAFF. The DNA is as follows: TGTGCCAGCAGCGCCCTTCGGGGGGGAGGCACTGAAGCTTTCTTT.